These 30 T cell receptor beta chains came from one sample sequenced in a study of OX40 agonist ivuxolimab in advanced cancers. The table came from immunoSEQ multiplex PCR; TCRdb's copy has only in-frame clones and leaves some out. Found here are roughly 100,000 clones, about 90% of them singletons; the top ten hold around 1.5%. The input for sequencing was CD4+ or CD8+ T cells sorted from blood, taken in a trial of the OX40 agonist ivuxolimab. The receptors were gathered from an adult with an advanced solid tumor such as melanoma, head and neck, liver or kidney cancer.

This sequence joins TRBV4-1 and TRBJ2-7; TRBD1 or TRBD2 may be the D gene (5 bases each). Trimming took off 1 base at V and 6 bases at J, with 19 bases between the two ends. CDR1 is MGHRA and CDR2 is YSYEKL in the germline V gene. This CDR3 contains 16 residues. CDR3 bases: TGCGCCAGCAGCCAAGTCTTGTGGGACCCCGTAGGCGAGCAGTACTTC. Encoded protein: CASSQVLWDPVGEQYF.

The chain carries TRBV10-3 and TRBJ1-3; D is uncertain. The CDR3 covers 15 residues. Germline lookup yields CDR1 ENHRY and CDR2 SYGVKD. The V end lost 0 bases, the J end lost 4 bases, and 10 bases lay between the germline ends. The DNA of the CDR3 is TGTGCCATCAGTGAGTCGAGGGATCTCGGAAACACCATATATTTT. Translation: CAISESRDLGNTIYF.

The V gene is TRBV4-1, the J gene TRBJ2-1; D might be TRBD2 (6 bases). Trimming stripped 1 base from V and 5 bases from J, with 15 bases between. Germline lookup yields CDR1 MGHRA and CDR2 YSYEKL. The CDR3 has 16 residues. Here the CDR3 DNA reads TGCGCCAGCAGCCAAGCAAGTGCTAGCGTACACAATGAGCAGTTCTTC. This sequence encodes CASSQASASVHNEQFF.

In its sample, this clone was seen a few times. J is TRBJ2-2 and V is TRBV11-3, with a weak D call TRBD2 (6 bases). Germline V gives CDR1 SGHNT, CDR2 YENEEA. The germline V and J ends were trimmed by 5 bases and 6 bases, with 19 bases remaining between them. CDR3 length: 16 amino acids. For the CDR3, the DNA is TGTGCCAGCAGCCCCTTCCCGGCGGGATCTGCCGGGGAGCTGTTTTTT. Amino acids: CASSPFPAGSAGELFF.

The rearrangement joins TRBV19 to TRBJ2-4; D gene ambiguous. CDR1 is LNHDA, CDR2 SQIVND, per germline (reference sequence). Trimming cost V 8 bases and J 0 bases, with 8 bases left between them. This CDR3 has 13 amino acids. The CDR3 region has the DNA TGTGCCAGTGACGGTGAAGCCAAAAACATTCAGTACTTC. Its translation is CASDGEAKNIQYF.

In this sample, this clone turned up a few times. In DNA form, the CDR3 reads TGTGCCAGCAGCTTAGCATCAGGGACAGGGGGAGATACGCAGTATTTT. Translated: CASSLASGTGGDTQYF. The chain links TRBV7-2 to TRBJ2-3; TRBD1 agrees at 11 bases. CDR3 length: 16 residues. The junction had 4 bases not matched to a gene; V was cut back by 0 bases and J by 5 bases. Germline V gene sequence: CDR1 SGHTA, CDR2 FQGNSA.

Sample share makes this clone medium-sized. The chain couples TRBV7-2 to TRBJ1-1; a possible D gene is TRBD1 (6 bases). CDR1 and CDR2 (germline): SGHTA, FQGNSA. V was pared by 7 bases and J by 0 bases, with 12 bases between. This CDR3 is built from 14 residues. The CDR3 DNA reads as TGTGCCAGCACCTTGGGGGCCATGAACACTGAAGCTTTCTTT. This gives the protein CASTLGAMNTEAFF.

The V gene is TRBV6-5, the J gene TRBJ1-2; D might be TRBD1 (6 bases). Germline CDR1 MNHEY, CDR2 SVGAGI. Deletions cut 1 base from V and 6 bases from J, with 9 bases between. The CDR3 has 13 residues. This CDR3 is CASSYYRANGYTF. Here the CDR3 DNA reads TGTGCCAGCAGTTACTACAGGGCCAATGGCTACACCTTC.

The genes are TRBV28 and TRBJ2-7, with a possible D match to TRBD2 (6 bases). The CDR3 spans 16 residues. Germline CDR1 and CDR2: MDHEN and SYDVKM. Trimming removed 3 bases from V and 0 bases from J, with 15 bases in between. The chain's CDR3 is CASSFDYTGVSYEQYF. CDR3 in DNA: TGTGCCAGCAGTTTTGATTATACGGGGGTCTCCTACGAGCAGTACTTC.

This clone was detected only once. The rearrangement links TRBV19 to TRBJ2-1; D unresolved. The CDR3 contains 13 residues. Germline loops: CDR1 LNHDA, CDR2 SQIVND (reference sequence). V lost 7 bases and J 4 bases, leaving 11 bases between the germline ends. The CDR3 region has the DNA TGTGCCAGTACCCCTAATATATACAATGAGCAGTTCTTC. It translates to CASTPNIYNEQFF. Based on the CDR3 plus reference TRBV19 and TRBJ2-1, the full variable domain is DGGITQSPKYLFRKEGQNVTLSCEQNLNHDAMYWYRQDPGQGLRLIYYSQIVNDFQKGDIAEGYSVSREKKESFPLTVTSAQKNPTAFYLCASTPNIYNEQFFGPGTRLTVL.

The chain uses TRBV30 and TRBJ1-3; D unclear. The CDR3 has 15 amino acids. In germline, CDR1 is GTSNPN, CDR2 SVGIG (reference sequence). Between the trimmed V and J ends, which lost 2 bases and 0 bases, there was a span of 11 bases. CDR3 bases: TGTGCCTGGAGTCCGTTGGGTCGCTCTGGAAACACCATATATTTT. Translating it yields CAWSPLGRSGNTIYF. Looking up the rest from reference TRBV30 and TRBJ1-3 gives the full variable domain: SQTIHQWPATLVQPVGSPLSLECTVEGTSNPNLYWYRQAAGRGLQLLFYSVGIGQISSEVPQNLSASRPQDRQFILSSKKLLLSDSGFYLCAWSPLGRSGNTIYFGEGSWLTVV.

The chain couples TRBV11-2 to TRBJ2-7; perhaps TRBD2 as D (6 bases). The germline V gene encodes CDR1 SGHAT and CDR2 FQNNGV. This CDR3 is 15 amino acids long. Trimming took off 4 bases at V and 6 bases at J, with 19 bases between the two ends. For the CDR3, the DNA is TGTGCCAGCAGCTGGAGGGACGGGACCTCGGTCGAGCAGTACTTC. It is translated as CASSWRDGTSVEQYF. Based on the CDR3 plus reference TRBV11-2 and TRBJ2-7, the full variable domain is EAGVAQSPRYKIIEKRQSVAFWCNPISGHATLYWYQQILGQGPKLLIQFQNNGVVDDSQLPKDRFSAERLKGVDSTLKIQPAKLEDSAVYLCASSWRDGTSVEQYFGPGTRLTVT.

The rearrangement uses TRBV6-1 and TRBJ1-1, with 7 bases identical to TRBD1. The germline gives CDR1 MNHNS, CDR2 SASEGT. Unmatched junction bases numbered 0, after V lost 2 bases and J lost 3 bases. The CDR3 has 13 residues. The CDR3 coding sequence is TGTGCCAGCAGTGAACAGGGGGACACTGAAGCTTTCTTT. Protein: CASSEQGDTEAFF.

This clone was counted only a few times. The chain couples TRBV2 to TRBJ2-7, with a weak D call TRBD2 (5 bases). Germline CDR1 and CDR2: SNHLY and FYNNEI. CDR3 length: 13 residues. Trimming removed 3 bases from V and 2 bases from J, with 8 bases in between. The CDR3 nucleotides read TGTGCCAGCAGTGACGGGATGACCTACGAGCAGTACTTC. Translation gives CASSDGMTYEQYF.

V is TRBV18 and J is TRBJ1-4; 7 nucleotides match TRBD1. The CDR3 loop spans 15 amino acids. Per germline, CDR1 KGHSH and CDR2 LQKENI. V dropped 6 bases and J dropped 5; count of bases not matched to a gene: 9. CDR3 residues: CASSQAGTVNEKLFF. In DNA form, the CDR3 reads TGTGCCAGCTCTCAGGCCGGGACAGTCAATGAAAAACTGTTTTTT.

The chain carries TRBV7-2 and TRBJ2-1, with 11 bases identical to TRBD2. Losses at the gene ends were 1 base for V and 7 bases for J; bases not matched to a gene: 3. The CDR3 runs to 15 residues. In germline, CDR1 is SGHTA, CDR2 FQGNSA. The CDR3 DNA sequence: TGTGCCAGCAGCTTAGGGTCTAGCGGGAGGAATGAGCAGTTCTTC. It codes for CASSLGSSGRNEQFF.

The chain recombines TRBV9 with TRBJ1-1; D possibly corresponds to TRBD1 (5 bases). V lost 2 bases and J 2 bases, leaving 10 bases between the germline ends. CDR3 length: 14 residues. CDR1 is SGDLS and CDR2 is YYNGEE in the germline V gene. The CDR3 protein is CASSVGGSNTEAFF. Here the CDR3 DNA reads TGTGCCAGCAGCGTTGGGGGTTCTAACACTGAAGCTTTCTTT.

The sample holds one count of this clone. The chain couples TRBV11-3 to TRBJ1-6; the D is unclear. Trimming cost V 2 bases and J 6 bases, with 5 bases left between them. Looked up from germline, CDR1 is SGHNT and CDR2 is YENEEA. The CDR3 runs 13 residues. CDR3 DNA sequence: TGTGCCAGCAGCTTATACCTTAATTCACCCCTCCACTTT. This translates into CASSLYLNSPLHF. The full variable domain, with the rest looked up from reference TRBV11-3 and TRBJ1-6, is EAGVVQSPRYKIIEKKQPVAFWCNPISGHNTLYWYLQNLGQGPELLIRYENEEAVDDSQLPKDRFSAERLKGVDSTLKIQPAELGDSAVYLCASSLYLNSPLHFGNGTRLTVT.

This sequence joins TRBV7-3 and TRBJ1-1, with TRBD1 matching over 8 bases. This CDR3 has 14 residues. Germline V lookup: CDR1 SGHTA, CDR2 FQGTGA. Unmatched junction bases numbered 6, after V lost 6 bases and J lost 3 bases. The CDR3 loop is CASSFRGQDTEAFF. Written as DNA, the CDR3 is TGTGCCAGCAGTTTCAGGGGGCAGGACACTGAAGCTTTCTTT.

This sequence joins TRBV11-2 and TRBJ1-1; D is ambiguous. This CDR3 is 11 amino acids long. The V end was cut by 1 base, the J end by 7 bases, with 4 bases between. Looked up from germline, CDR1 is SGHAT and CDR2 is FQNNGV. CDR3 nucleotide sequence: TGTGCCAGCAGCTTAGTCTTTGAAGCTTTCTTT. Translating gives CASSLVFEAFF.

The chain joins TRBV6-5 to TRBJ2-7, with 13 nucleotides matching TRBD2. CDR3 length: 15 amino acids. CDR1 is MNHEY and CDR2 is SVGAGI in the germline V gene. With V trimmed by 5 bases and J by 7 bases, 8 bases remained unmatched. The CDR3 DNA follows: TGTGCCAGCAGTCCCTGGACTAGCGGGAGAGGGGAGCAGTACTTC. Protein: CASSPWTSGRGEQYF.

This chain links TRBV7-9 with TRBJ2-3; TRBD1 aligns across 8 bases. The CDR3 runs to 18 residues. Germline V gene sequence: CDR1 SEHNR, CDR2 FQNEAQ (reference sequence). Trimming removed 5 bases from V and 2 bases from J; junction bases left unmatched: 15. The chain's CDR3 is CASSDLGWTGRDTDTQYF. The CDR3 DNA sequence: TGTGCCAGCAGCGATCTCGGCTGGACAGGGCGAGACACAGATACGCAGTATTTT.

The J gene is TRBJ1-2, the V gene TRBV30; D not certain. The CDR3 length is 13 residues. V was pared by 0 bases and J by 1 base, with 6 bases between. Germline V gene data show CDR1 as GTSNPN and CDR2 as SVGIG (reference sequence). CDR3 DNA sequence: TGTGCCTGGAGTGTAGCATTTAACTATGGCTACACCTTC. Translating it yields CAWSVAFNYGYTF.

The chain uses TRBV10-3 and TRBJ2-3; tentative D call: TRBD2 (5 bases). V was cut by 4 bases and J by 4 bases, with 12 bases left in between. Germline V gene data show CDR1 as ENHRY and CDR2 as SYGVKD. CDR3 size: 14 residues. The CDR3 spells CAISGARAADTQYF. In DNA, the CDR3 is TGTGCCATCAGTGGCGCGAGGGCAGCAGATACGCAGTATTTT.

The chain couples TRBV2 to TRBJ2-1; 13 bases line up with TRBD2. The CDR3 totals 15 residues. V dropped 7 bases and J dropped 9; count of bases not matched to a gene: 9. Germline V gene lookup returns CDR1 SNHLY and CDR2 FYNNEI. CDR3 residues: CASNQRTSGSGEQFF. Written as DNA, the CDR3 is TGTGCCAGCAACCAGAGGACTAGCGGGAGTGGTGAGCAGTTCTTC.

The gene calls are TRBV30 and TRBJ2-3; D unresolved. Germline CDR1 GTSNPN, CDR2 SVGIG (reference sequence). V was clipped by 5 bases and J by 4 bases, with 10 bases between them. This CDR3 has 12 amino acids. CDR3 nucleotides: TGTGCCTGGGGGGTGAGATCAGATACGCAGTATTTT. Encoded protein: CAWGVRSDTQYF. Combining the CDR3 with reference TRBV30 and TRBJ2-3 gives the whole variable domain SQTIHQWPATLVQPVGSPLSLECTVEGTSNPNLYWYRQAAGRGLQLLFYSVGIGQISSEVPQNLSASRPQDRQFILSSKKLLLSDSGFYLCAWGVRSDTQYFGPGTRLTVL.

CDR3 loop: CASTPSAGTGEKLFF. DNA for the CDR3: TGTGCCAGCACCCCCTCGGCAGGGACTGGCGAAAAACTGTTTTTT. The rearrangement joins TRBV6-5 to TRBJ1-4; D might be TRBD1 (5 bases). V gave up 7 bases and J gave up 8 bases, with 20 bases separating them. Germline V CDR1 and CDR2: MNHEY, SVGAGI. The CDR3 extends over 15 amino acids.

This clone has a handful of counts. CDR3 amino acids: CASSDSSGSSYEQYF. The CDR3 DNA follows: TGCGCCAGCAGTGACTCTAGCGGGAGCTCCTACGAGCAGTACTTC. The rearrangement uses TRBV10-2 and TRBJ2-7, with TRBD2 matching over 10 bases. The V segment lost 3 bases and the J segment 0 bases; nucleotides outside the gene matches: 2. The CDR3 covers 15 residues. The germline gives CDR1 WSHSY, CDR2 SAAADI.

This clone came up once. The chain has TRBV6-5 and TRBJ1-2; a possible D gene is TRBD1 (5 bases). Trimming shortened V by 6 bases and J by 7 bases, and 15 bases separated the two germline ends. Germline V gene sequence: CDR1 MNHEY, CDR2 SVGAGI. The CDR3 totals 13 residues. The CDR3 reads CASRESGSLGYTF. CDR3 nucleotides: TGTGCCAGCAGGGAATCAGGGTCTCTTGGCTACACCTTC.

This sequence joins TRBV5-1 and TRBJ2-1; 7 nucleotides align to TRBD2. This CDR3 comprises 16 residues. The V gene end was trimmed by 0 bases and the J gene end by 2 bases; junction bases not matched to a gene: 5. Germline V gene lookup returns CDR1 SGHRS and CDR2 YFSETQ. The CDR3 loop reads CASSLASGRTYNEQFF. The CDR3 DNA reads as TGCGCCAGCAGCTTGGCTAGCGGACGAACCTACAATGAGCAGTTCTTC.